A few counts support the clone carrying this T cell receptor beta chain. Its specificity is not known. Investigators reverse transcribed all isolated RNA, so they sequenced expressed TCRB transcripts. TCRdb keeps only in-frame clones here, not all; method: immunoSEQ multiplex PCR. The table has hundreds of thousands of clones, 11% to 15% seen once. The data were obtained in a study of beta chain features in type 1 diabetes. For the study at large: Sorted cells numbering 107,917,701 were examined across all samples.

Study observations and caveats: Significant though moderate, a shortening of TCRB CDR3s appeared in all four CD4+ subsets of Type 1 diabetes patients. VDJ junctions in type 1 diabetes patients carried more deletions and fewer insertions.

This TCR came from a man between 18 and 35 years old with type 1 diabetes. The sample comprised naive CD4+ T cells from blood.

The CDR3: CSAADSDFYGYTF. CDR3 sequence (DNA): TGCAGCGCCGCGGACAGCGATTTTTATGGCTACACCTTC. J is TRBJ1-2 and V is TRBV29-1, with D perhaps matching TRBD1 (6 bases). Trimming took 7 bases from V and 5 from J, leaving 17 bases between them. From germline, CDR1 is SQVTM and CDR2 ANQGSEA. The CDR3 length is 13 residues.